This T cell receptor (beta chain) appears in the sequencing data of a study of cytomegalovirus exposure and HLA in healthy donors. Findings and limits, study-wide: Presence/absence analyses treated sequencing depth as roughly uniform across donors. Rarity marked most TCR sequences, yet some public TCRs occurred in many donors. Sequencing artifact likely explains a cluster of highly shared sequence variants.

It was healthy bone marrow donors who served as donors. Primers included in the PCR were 60 Vbeta and 13 Jbeta primers. The repertoire was sequenced with immunoSEQ multiplex PCR; TCRdb's copy has only in-frame clones and lacks some. The repertoire holds 90,000 to 120,000 clones, with about 59% as singletons. A remark on this clone: Its antigen is still unknown.

Unmatched junction bases numbered 5, after V lost 7 bases and J lost 3 bases. Germline V gene lookup returns CDR1 SEHNR and CDR2 FQNEAQ (reference sequence). The length of the CDR3 is 14 residues. The gene calls are TRBV7-9 and TRBJ1-2, with 10 nucleotides matching TRBD1. This TCR was sampled from a man aged 25 to 40 in good health and CMV-seropositive. Sequenced: PBMCs. CDR3 sequence reads: CASTPGQGYYGYTF. In DNA form, the CDR3 reads TGTGCCAGCACCCCGGGACAGGGGTACTATGGCTACACCTTC. Combining the CDR3 with reference TRBV7-9 and TRBJ1-2 gives the whole variable domain DTGVSQNPRHKITKRGQNVTFRCDPISEHNRLYWYRQTLGQGPEFLTYFQNEAQLEKSRLLSDRFSAERPKGSFSTLEIQRTEQGDSAMYLCASTPGQGYYGYTFGSGTRLTVV.